A selection of T cell receptor beta chains follows, all from one sample in a study of T cell repertoires in cytomegalovirus infection. TCRdb reprocessed the reads via MiXCR and lists one record per CDR3 protein. There are approximately 270,000 distinct CDR3 sequences in the sample; approximately 22% occur only once, and roughly 20% lies in the top ten. Their target antigens are unknown. This specimen was cultured PBMCs, taken from culture after CMV antigen stimulation. The receptors were sampled from a human donor in good health (CMV status not recorded). Some clones in this sample may be carry-over from other donors' samples. Each CDR3 is given with its conserved first and last residue. The D gene is left open where the match is weak. Clone size appears in some rows only: once, few, many, or a class for an expanded clone.

V	J	size	D	CDR3	DNA
TRBV7-2	TRBJ2-2	many	.	CASSLGGGGTGELFF	TGTGCCAGCAGCTTAGGTGGGGGAGGAACCGGGGAGCTGTTTTTT
TRBV7-6	TRBJ1-4	.	.	CASSLSGFNEKLFF	TGTGCCAGCAGCCTGTCAGGGTTTAATGAAAAACTGTTTTTT
TRBV7-2	TRBJ1-3	many	.	CASSSGTAGNTIYF	TGTGCCAGCAGTTCCGGGACGGCTGGAAACACCATATATTTT
TRBV6-2/TRBV6-3	TRBJ2-2	.	TRBD2	CASSYAPSGGNTGELFF	TGTGCCAGCAGTTATGCCCCCAGCGGGGGGAACACCGGGGAGCTGTTTTTT
TRBV4-3	TRBJ1-4	few	.	CASSQDRGGAVINEKLFF	TGCGCCAGCAGCCAAGATCGGGGAGGCGCCGTGATCAATGAAAAACTGTTTTTT
TRBV4-1	TRBJ2-5	few	.	CASSQGGEAGRDSRETQYF	TGCGCCAGCAGCCAAGGAGGCGAGGCGGGACGAGACTCAAGGGAGACCCAGTACTTC
TRBV24-1	TRBJ2-3	few	TRBD2	CATSGFGIGGEKDTQYF	TGTGCCACCAGTGGATTCGGCATTGGGGGGGAGAAGGATACGCAGTATTTT
TRBV7-7	TRBJ2-5	few	.	CASSLAGGGVQETQYF	TGTGCCAGCAGCTTAGCAGGGGGAGGGGTCCAAGAGACCCAGTACTTC
TRBV6-2/TRBV6-3	TRBJ1-2	.	TRBD1	CASNLGQGPKDYGYTF	TGTGCCAGCAATTTGGGACAGGGGCCAAAAGACTATGGCTACACCTTC
TRBV20-1	TRBJ2-1	.	TRBD2	CSALSGTSSYNEQFF	TGCAGTGCTTTATCCGGGACTAGCAGCTACAATGAGCAGTTCTTC
TRBV10-3	TRBJ1-1	.	.	CAISEVRGLNTEAFF	TGTGCCATCAGTGAGGTTAGGGGTTTGAACACTGAAGCTTTCTTT
TRBV4-3	TRBJ2-1	.	.	CASSQGGADYARNEQFF	TGCGCCAGCAGCCAAGGGGGAGCGGACTACGCTAGGAATGAGCAGTTCTTC
TRBV9	TRBJ2-7	few	TRBD2	CASSVGSGNSYEQYF	TGTGCCAGCAGCGTAGGCAGCGGGAACTCCTACGAGCAGTACTTC
TRBV4-3	TRBJ2-1	few	TRBD2	CASSQDSSLAGTWDEQFF	TGCGCCAGCAGCCAAGATAGTAGTCTAGCGGGGACCTGGGATGAGCAGTTCTTC
TRBV27	TRBJ1-5	.	TRBD1	CASRRTGLDTSNQPQHF	TGTGCCAGCAGGCGGACAGGGTTAGATACAAGCAATCAGCCCCAGCATTTT
TRBV7-2	TRBJ1-4	many	.	CASRESEKLFF	TGTGCCAGCAGAGAGAGTGAAAAACTGTTTTTT
TRBV24-1	TRBJ2-1	.	.	CATSEHYEQFF	TGTGCCACCAGTGAACATTATGAGCAGTTCTTC
TRBV7-8	TRBJ2-5	many	.	CASSFTETQYF	TGTGCCAGCAGCTTCACGGAGACCCAGTACTTC
TRBV7-2	TRBJ1-5	many	.	CASSLVGASSNQPQHF	TGTGCCAGCAGCTTAGTGGGGGCCTCTAGCAATCAGCCCCAGCATTTT
TRBV4-1	TRBJ2-2	few	.	CASSQDSVANWMAGELFF	TGCGCCAGCAGCCAAGATAGTGTGGCTAATTGGATGGCCGGGGAGCTGTTTTTT
TRBV6-6	TRBJ2-1	.	TRBD2	CASSFKRGGGRARIGDEQFF	TGTGCCAGCAGTTTCAAACGGGGGGGCGGGAGGGCACGGATTGGCGATGAGCAGTTCTTC
TRBV20-1	TRBJ2-7	.	.	CSARVTGTAYEQYF	TGCAGTGCTAGAGTAACAGGGACCGCCTACGAGCAGTACTTC
TRBV7-9	TRBJ2-2	few	.	CASSLFERYTGELFF	TGTGCCAGCAGCTTATTTGAGCGGTACACCGGGGAGCTGTTTTTT
TRBV5-1	TRBJ2-3	.	.	CASSWDKDGSPTDTQYF	TGCGCCAGCAGCTGGGACAAGGACGGCAGCCCGACAGATACGCAGTATTTT
TRBV24-1	TRBJ2-1	.	.	CATSDLSLATNEQFF	TGTGCCACCAGTGACCTAAGTCTAGCGACCAATGAGCAGTTCTTC
TRBV28	TRBJ1-6	.	.	CASSLWDSRSSYNSPLHF	TGTGCCAGCAGTTTATGGGACAGCCGGAGCTCCTATAATTCACCCCTCCACTTT
TRBV20-1	TRBJ2-3	.	.	CSARDYRGTSTDTQYF	TGCAGTGCTAGAGATTACCGGGGTACTAGCACAGATACGCAGTATTTT
TRBV7-9	TRBJ2-3	.	.	CASSSIRGRDTQYF	TGTGCCAGCAGCTCGATCCGGGGGCGGGATACGCAGTATTTT
TRBV12-3/TRBV12-4	TRBJ1-2	many	.	CASSPGEAYGYTF	TGTGCCAGCAGCCCGGGGGAGGCATATGGCTACACCTTC
TRBV7-3	TRBJ2-1	.	TRBD1	CASSEQGAVGGVEQFF	TGTGCCAGCAGCGAACAGGGGGCGGTCGGGGGCGTTGAGCAGTTCTTC
TRBV4-1	TRBJ2-3	.	.	CASSQDQATDTQYF	TGCGCCAGCAGCCAAGATCAGGCAACAGATACGCAGTATTTT
TRBV5-4	TRBJ2-3	.	TRBD1	CASSLEGTGGKYF	TGTGCCAGCAGCTTGGAAGGAACAGGGGGGAAGTATTTT
TRBV7-2	TRBJ2-5	many	.	CASTQARPGETQYF	TGTGCCAGCACCCAAGCCCGACCGGGGGAGACCCAGTACTTC
TRBV6-5	TRBJ1-1	.	.	CASSSHGVMNTEAFF	TGTGCCAGCAGTTCTCATGGGGTAATGAACACTGAAGCTTTCTTT
TRBV12-3/TRBV12-4	TRBJ1-5	many	.	CASSFSNQPQHF	TGTGCCAGCAGTTTTAGCAATCAGCCCCAGCATTTT
TRBV19	TRBJ1-2	.	TRBD1	CASTGTGFGYTF	TGTGCCAGTACCGGGACAGGTTTCGGCTACACCTTC
TRBV5-4	TRBJ2-3	.	.	CASSFRTGSNTDTQYF	TGTGCCAGCAGCTTTAGGACGGGATCCAACACAGATACGCAGTATTTT
TRBV19	TRBJ1-3	once	.	CASSPGGQAGNTIYF	TGTGCCAGTAGTCCGGGCGGGCAGGCTGGAAACACCATATATTTT
TRBV7-2	TRBJ2-1	many	.	CASSSRDGHEQFF	TGTGCCAGCAGCTCCAGGGACGGACATGAGCAGTTCTTC
TRBV28	TRBJ2-1	many	TRBD2	CASSSSGRSNEQFF	TGTGCCAGCAGTAGCAGCGGGAGATCAAATGAGCAGTTCTTC
TRBV6-5	TRBJ1-2	many	.	CASSSGATVNYGYTF	TGTGCCAGCAGTTCTGGGGCGACTGTTAACTATGGCTACACCTTC